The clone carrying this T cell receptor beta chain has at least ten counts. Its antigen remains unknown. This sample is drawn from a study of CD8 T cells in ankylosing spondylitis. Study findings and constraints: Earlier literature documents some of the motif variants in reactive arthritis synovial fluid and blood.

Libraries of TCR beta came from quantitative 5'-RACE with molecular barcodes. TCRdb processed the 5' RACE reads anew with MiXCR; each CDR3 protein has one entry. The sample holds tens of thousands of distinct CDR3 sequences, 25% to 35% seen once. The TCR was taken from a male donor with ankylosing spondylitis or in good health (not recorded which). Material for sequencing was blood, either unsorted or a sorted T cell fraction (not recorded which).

The CDR3 protein is CASSLGPQNTEAFF. Written as DNA, the CDR3 is TGCGCCAGCAGCTTGGGACCGCAGAACACTGAAGCTTTCTTT. The V gene is TRBV5-1, the J gene TRBJ1-1; D gene unclear. CDR3 length equals 14 residues. Trimming removed 0 bases at V and 1 base at J, with 7 bases between. Per the germline V gene, CDR1 is SGHRS and CDR2 is YFSETQ.